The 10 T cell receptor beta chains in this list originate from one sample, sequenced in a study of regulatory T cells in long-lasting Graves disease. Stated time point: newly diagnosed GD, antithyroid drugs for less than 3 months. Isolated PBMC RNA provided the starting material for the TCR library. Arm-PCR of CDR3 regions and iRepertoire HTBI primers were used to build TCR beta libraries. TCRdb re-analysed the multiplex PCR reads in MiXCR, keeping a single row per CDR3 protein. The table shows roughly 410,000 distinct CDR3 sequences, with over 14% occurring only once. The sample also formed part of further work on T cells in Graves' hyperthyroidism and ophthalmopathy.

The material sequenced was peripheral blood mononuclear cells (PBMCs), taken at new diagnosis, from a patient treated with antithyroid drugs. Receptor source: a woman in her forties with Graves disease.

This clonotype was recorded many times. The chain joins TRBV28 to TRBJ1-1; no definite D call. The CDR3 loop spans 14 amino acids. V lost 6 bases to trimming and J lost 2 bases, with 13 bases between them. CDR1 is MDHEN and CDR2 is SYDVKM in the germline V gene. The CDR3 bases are TGTGCCAGCAGACTTCGGCCGACAAACACTGAAGCTTTCTTT. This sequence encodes CASRLRPTNTEAFF.

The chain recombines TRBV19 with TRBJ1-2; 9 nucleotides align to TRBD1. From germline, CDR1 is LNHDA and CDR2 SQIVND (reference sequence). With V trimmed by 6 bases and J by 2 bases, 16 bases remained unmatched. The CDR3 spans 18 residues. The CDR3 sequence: CASRQSDRGGLMNYGYTF. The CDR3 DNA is TGTGCCAGTAGACAATCGGACAGGGGTGGGCTAATGAACTATGGCTACACCTTC. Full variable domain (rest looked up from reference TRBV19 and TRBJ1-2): DGGITQSPKYLFRKEGQNVTLSCEQNLNHDAMYWYRQDPGQGLRLIYYSQIVNDFQKGDIAEGYSVSREKKESFPLTVTSAQKNPTAFYLCASRQSDRGGLMNYGYTFGSGTRLTVV.

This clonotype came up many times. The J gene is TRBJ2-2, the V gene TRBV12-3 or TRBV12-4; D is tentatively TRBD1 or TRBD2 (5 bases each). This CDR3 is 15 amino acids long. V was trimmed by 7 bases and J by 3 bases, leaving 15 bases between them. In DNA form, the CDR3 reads TGTGCCAGCAACCTCCGGGGCCGGGACACCGGGGAGCTGTTTTTT. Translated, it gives CASNLRGRDTGELFF.

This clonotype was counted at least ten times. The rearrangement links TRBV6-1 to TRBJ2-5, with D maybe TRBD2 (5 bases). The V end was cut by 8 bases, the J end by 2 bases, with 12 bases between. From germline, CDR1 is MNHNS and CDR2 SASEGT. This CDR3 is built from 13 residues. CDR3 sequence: CASEGRVQETQYF. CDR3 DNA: TGTGCCAGCGAAGGGCGGGTACAAGAGACCCAGTACTTC.

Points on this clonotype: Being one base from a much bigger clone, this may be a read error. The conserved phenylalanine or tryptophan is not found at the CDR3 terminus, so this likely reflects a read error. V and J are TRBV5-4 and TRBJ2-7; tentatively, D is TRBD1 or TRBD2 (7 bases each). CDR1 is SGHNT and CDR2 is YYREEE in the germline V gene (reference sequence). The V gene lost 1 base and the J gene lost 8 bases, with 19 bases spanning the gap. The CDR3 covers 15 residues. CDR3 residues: CASSLRSGGEQQQYL. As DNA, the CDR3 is TGTGCCAGCAGCTTGCGGTCAGGGGGGGAGCAGCAGCAGTACCTC.

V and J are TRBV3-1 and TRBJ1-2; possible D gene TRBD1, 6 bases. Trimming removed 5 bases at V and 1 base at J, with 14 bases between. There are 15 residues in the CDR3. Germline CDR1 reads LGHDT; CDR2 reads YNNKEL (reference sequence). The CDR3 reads CASSTGQTFNYGYTF. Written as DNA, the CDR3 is TGTGCCAGCAGCACCGGACAGACCTTTAACTATGGCTACACCTTC.

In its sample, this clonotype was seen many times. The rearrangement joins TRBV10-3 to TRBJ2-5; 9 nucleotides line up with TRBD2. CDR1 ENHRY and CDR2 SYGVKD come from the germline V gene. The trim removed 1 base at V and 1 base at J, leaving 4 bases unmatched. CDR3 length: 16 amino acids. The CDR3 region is CAISEFGTSSQETQYF. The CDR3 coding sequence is TGTGCCATCAGTGAGTTTGGGACTAGCAGCCAAGAGACCCAGTACTTC.

The CDR3 region has the DNA TGCGCCAGCAGTGACTGGCAGGGGGATGAAAAACTGTTTTTT. Its translation is CASSDWQGDEKLFF. The chain uses TRBV10-2 and TRBJ1-4; the match to TRBD1 covers 7 bases. Per germline, CDR1 WSHSY and CDR2 SAAADI. The CDR3 spans 14 residues. The V gene end was trimmed by 3 bases and the J gene end by 6 bases; junction bases not matched to a gene: 4.

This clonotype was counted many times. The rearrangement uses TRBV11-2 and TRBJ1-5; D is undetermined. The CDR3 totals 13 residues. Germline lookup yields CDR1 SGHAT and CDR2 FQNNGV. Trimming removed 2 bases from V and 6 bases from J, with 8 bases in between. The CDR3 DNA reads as TGTGCCAGCAGCTTATATAGAACTCAGCCCCAGCATTTT. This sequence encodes CASSLYRTQPQHF.

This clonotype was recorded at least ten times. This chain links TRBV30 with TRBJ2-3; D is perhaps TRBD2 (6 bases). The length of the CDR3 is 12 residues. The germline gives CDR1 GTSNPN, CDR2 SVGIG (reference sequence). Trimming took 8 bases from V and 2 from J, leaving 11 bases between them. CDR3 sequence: CARGTATDTQYF. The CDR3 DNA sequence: TGTGCCCGCGGGACTGCCACAGATACGCAGTATTTT. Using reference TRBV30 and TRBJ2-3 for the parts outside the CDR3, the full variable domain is SQTIHQWPATLVQPVGSPLSLECTVEGTSNPNLYWYRQAAGRGLQLLFYSVGIGQISSEVPQNLSASRPQDRQFILSSKKLLLSDSGFYLCARGTATDTQYFGPGTRLTVL.